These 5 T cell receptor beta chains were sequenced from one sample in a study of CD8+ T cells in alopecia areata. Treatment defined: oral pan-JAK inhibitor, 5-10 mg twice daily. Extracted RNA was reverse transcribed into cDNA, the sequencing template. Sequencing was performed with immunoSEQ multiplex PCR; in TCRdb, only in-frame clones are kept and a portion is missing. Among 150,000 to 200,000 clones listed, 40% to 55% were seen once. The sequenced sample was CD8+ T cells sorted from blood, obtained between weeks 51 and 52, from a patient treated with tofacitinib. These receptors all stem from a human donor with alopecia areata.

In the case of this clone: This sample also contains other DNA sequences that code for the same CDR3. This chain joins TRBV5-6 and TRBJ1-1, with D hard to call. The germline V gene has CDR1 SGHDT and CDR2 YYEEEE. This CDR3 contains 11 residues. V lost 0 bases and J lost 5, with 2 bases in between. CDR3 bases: TGTGCCAGCAGCTTGGGGACTGAAGCTTTCTTT. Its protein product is CASSLGTEAFF. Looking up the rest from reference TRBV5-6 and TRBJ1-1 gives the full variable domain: DAGVTQSPTHLIKTRGQQVTLRCSPKSGHDTVSWYQQALGQGPQFIFQYYEEEERQRGNFPDRFSGHQFPNYSSELNVNALLLGDSALYLCASSLGTEAFFGQGTRLTVV.

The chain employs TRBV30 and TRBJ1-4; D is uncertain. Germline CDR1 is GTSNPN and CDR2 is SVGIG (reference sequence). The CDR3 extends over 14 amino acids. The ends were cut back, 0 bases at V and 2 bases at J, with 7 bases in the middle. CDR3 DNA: TGTGCCTGGAGTGTACTGGATACTAATGAAAAACTGTTTTTT. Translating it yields CAWSVLDTNEKLFF.

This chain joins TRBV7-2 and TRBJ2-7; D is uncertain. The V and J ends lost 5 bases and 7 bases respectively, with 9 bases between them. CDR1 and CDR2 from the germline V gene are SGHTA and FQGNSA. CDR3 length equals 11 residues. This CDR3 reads CASSLAGEQYF. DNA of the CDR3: TGTGCCAGCAGCCTGGCCGGGGAGCAGTACTTC.

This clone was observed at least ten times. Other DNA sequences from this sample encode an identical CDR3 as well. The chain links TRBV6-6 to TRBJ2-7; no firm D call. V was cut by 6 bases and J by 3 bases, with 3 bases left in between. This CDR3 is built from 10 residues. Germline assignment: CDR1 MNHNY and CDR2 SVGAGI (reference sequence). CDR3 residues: CASRDYEQYF. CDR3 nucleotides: TGTGCCAGCAGGGACTACGAGCAGTACTTC.

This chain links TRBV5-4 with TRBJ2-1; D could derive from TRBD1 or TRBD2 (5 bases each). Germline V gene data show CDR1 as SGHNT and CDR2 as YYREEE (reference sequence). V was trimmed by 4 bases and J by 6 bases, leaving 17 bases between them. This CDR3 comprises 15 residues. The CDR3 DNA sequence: TGTGCCAGCAGCCCCGGGGACGTGTGGGTCAATGAGCAGTTCTTC. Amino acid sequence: CASSPGDVWVNEQFF.